This TCR beta chain came from a study of T cell responses to AZD1222 COVID-19 vaccine. Across the whole study: Second-dose recipients at about 4 or about 12 weeks were treated as one pooled group.

V was clipped by 5 bases and J by 3 bases, with 13 bases between them. The V gene's germline CDR1 is SGHNT and CDR2 YENEEA. CDR3 length: 15 residues. Sequencing was performed with immunoSEQ multiplex PCR; in TCRdb, only in-frame clones are kept and a portion is missing. This sample carries tens of thousands of clones, roughly 90% of them seen once, and the ten largest clones take 4.2%. This material consisted of peripheral blood, taken on day 0 of AZD1222 vaccination. This chain connects TRBV11-3 to TRBJ2-2; no definite D call. This TCR was recovered from an adult in good health. CDR3: CASSGRIHDTGELFF. The DNA of the CDR3 is TGTGCCAGCAGCGGAAGAATTCATGACACCGGGGAGCTGTTTTTT.